This T cell receptor (beta chain) was sequenced during a study of identical twins. Healthy Caucasians alone served as donors. General observations from the study: It was possible that invariant MAIT and iNKT cells partly confounded the zero-insertion analyses. The study reached conclusions through statistical analysis that was cross-sectional, not following the same donors.

A universal primer site came from template switching; cDNA carried unique molecular identifiers. One entry per CDR3 protein, called by TCRdb with MiXCR from the 5' RACE reads. This sample has about 530,000 distinct CDR3 sequences, with around 15% found just once. The table lists this clonotype with a count of one. Its specificity is unknown. Germline V gene lookup returns CDR1 LNHNV and CDR2 YYDKDF (reference sequence). The CDR3 runs to 19 residues. V trimming: 3 bases; J trimming: 2 bases; junction bases outside the gene matches: 13. Another study also made use of these data, one on yellow fever vaccine responses in identical twins.

This chain connects TRBV15 to TRBJ2-6, with 7 positions matching TRBD2. The source is a woman between 18 and 30 years old in good health. The specimen sequenced was CD4+ T cells sorted from blood. The CDR3 coding sequence is TGTGCCACCAGCAGGGGAGGGGCCCTCCCTAAAACTGGGGCCAACGTCCTGACTTTC. Residues: CATSRGGALPKTGANVLTF.